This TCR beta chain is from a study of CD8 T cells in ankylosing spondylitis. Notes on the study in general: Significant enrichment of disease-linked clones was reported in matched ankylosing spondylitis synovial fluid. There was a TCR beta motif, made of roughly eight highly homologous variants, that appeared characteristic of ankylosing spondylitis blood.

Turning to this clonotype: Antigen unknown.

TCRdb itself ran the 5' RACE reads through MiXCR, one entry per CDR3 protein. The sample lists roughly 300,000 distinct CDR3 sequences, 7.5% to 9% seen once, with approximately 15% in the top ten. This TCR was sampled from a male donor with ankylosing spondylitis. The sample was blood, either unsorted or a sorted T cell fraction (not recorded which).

CDR3 residues: CASRREAVLSTDTQYF. In DNA, the CDR3 is TGTGCCAGCAGAAGGGAAGCGGTTCTAAGCACAGATACGCAGTATTTT. The genes are TRBV27 and TRBJ2-3, with a weak D call TRBD2 (5 bases). The CDR3 totals 16 residues. Trimming took off 6 bases at V and 0 bases at J, with 16 bases between the two ends. CDR1 and CDR2 from the germline V gene are MNHEY and SMNVEV (reference sequence).